Listed here is a single TCR beta chain. Its cognate antigen is unknown. Memory CD4+ cells were defined as CD4+CD45RO+CD25-. Overall study findings and caveats: Greatest tumor Treg TCR overlap was with tumor naive CD4+ cells. The TCR gene usage of tumor memory CD4+ T cells clustered together with blood and lymph node memory CD4+ cells and with lymph node naive CD4+ cells.

Constant-region reverse primers amplified full-length variable regions, followed by semi-nested Nested Universal Primer A PCR. TCRdb redid the calling of the 5' RACE reads with MiXCR, one entry per CDR3 protein. Of about 57,000 distinct CDR3 sequences in the sample, about 28% are singletons; the top ten hold about 3%. Germline V gene data show CDR1 as SGHDN and CDR2 as FVKESK. This CDR3 is built from 15 residues. Trimming took off 4 bases at V and 5 bases at J, with 17 bases between the two ends. Sequenced sample: tumor-infiltrating memory CD4+ T cells sorted from the breast tumor. Regarding subset: memory CD4+ T cells, CD4+CD45RO+CD25-. J is TRBJ1-1 and V is TRBV14, with D hard to call. This clonotype originated in a female donor with breast cancer. Here the CDR3 reads CASSLMGRIRTEAFF. The CDR3 DNA reads TGTGCCAGCAGCCTCATGGGGAGGATAAGGACTGAAGCTTTCTTT. Based on the CDR3 plus reference TRBV14 and TRBJ1-1, the full variable domain is EAGVTQFPSHSVIEKGQTVTLRCDPISGHDNLYWYRRVMGKEIKFLLHFVKESKQDESGMPNNRFLAERTGGTYSTLKVQPAELEDSGVYFCASSLMGRIRTEAFFGQGTRLTVV.